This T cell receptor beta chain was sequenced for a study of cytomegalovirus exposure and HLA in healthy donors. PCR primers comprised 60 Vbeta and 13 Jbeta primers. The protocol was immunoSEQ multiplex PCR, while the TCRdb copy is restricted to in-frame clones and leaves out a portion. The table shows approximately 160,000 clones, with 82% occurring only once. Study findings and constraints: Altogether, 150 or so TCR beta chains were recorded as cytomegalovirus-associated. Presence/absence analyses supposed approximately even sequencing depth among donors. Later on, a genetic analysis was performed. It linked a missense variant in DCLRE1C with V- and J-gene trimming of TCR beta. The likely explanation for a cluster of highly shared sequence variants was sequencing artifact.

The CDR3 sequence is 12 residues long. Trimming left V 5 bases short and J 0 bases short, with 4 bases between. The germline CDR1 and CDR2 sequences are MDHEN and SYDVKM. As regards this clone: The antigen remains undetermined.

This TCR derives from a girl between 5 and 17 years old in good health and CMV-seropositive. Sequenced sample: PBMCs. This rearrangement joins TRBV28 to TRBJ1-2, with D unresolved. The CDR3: CASSESNYGYTF. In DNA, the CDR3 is TGTGCCAGCAGTGAGTCTAACTATGGCTACACCTTC.